A single sample is the source of the 10 T cell receptor beta chains below, sequenced in a study of T cell responses to AZD1222 COVID-19 vaccine. Sequencing was performed with immunoSEQ multiplex PCR; in TCRdb, only in-frame clones are kept and a portion is missing. The sample lists over 150,000 clones; about 87% were seen once. The sequences come from peripheral blood, collected on day 0 of AZD1222 vaccination. The source of these receptors is an adult in good health.

This clone was found once. CDR3 sequence: CASSLGWNPTDTQYF. The CDR3 DNA reads as TGTGCCAGCAGCTTAGGGTGGAACCCCACAGATACGCAGTATTTT. V is TRBV7-9 and J is TRBJ2-3, with D hard to call. This CDR3 has 15 amino acids. In germline, CDR1 is SEHNR, CDR2 FQNEAQ (reference sequence). Trimming stripped 1 base from V and 2 bases from J, with 10 bases between.

This clone was counted a few times. The CDR3 reads CASSQEGKGAQETQYF. CDR3 DNA: TGCGCCAGCAGCCAAGAGGGAAAAGGGGCCCAAGAGACCCAGTACTTC. This chain joins TRBV4-1 and TRBJ2-5, with a tentative D call TRBD1 (5 bases). This CDR3 is 16 amino acids long. Germline CDR1 and CDR2: MGHRA and YSYEKL. Trimming pared 0 bases from V and 1 base from J, leaving 12 bases between.

The chain uses TRBV19 and TRBJ2-1, with 7 bases aligning to TRBD1. CDR3 size: 16 residues. V lost 0 bases and J lost 4; bases outside the gene matches: 6. From germline, CDR1 is LNHDA and CDR2 SQIVND (reference sequence). CDR3 in amino acids: CASSIDPGGGYNEQFF. CDR3 sequence (DNA): TGTGCCAGTAGTATAGATCCAGGGGGTGGGTACAATGAGCAGTTCTTC. The whole variable domain, remainder taken from reference TRBV19 and TRBJ2-1, is DGGITQSPKYLFRKEGQNVTLSCEQNLNHDAMYWYRQDPGQGLRLIYYSQIVNDFQKGDIAEGYSVSREKKESFPLTVTSAQKNPTAFYLCASSIDPGGGYNEQFFGPGTRLTVL.

This clone was recorded once. The chain uses TRBV2 and TRBJ2-7; TRBD2 matches 11 bases. Germline V gives CDR1 SNHLY, CDR2 FYNNEI. The junction had 14 bases not matched to a gene; V was cut back by 4 bases and J by 9 bases. The CDR3 is 16 amino acids. Written as DNA, the CDR3 is TGTGCCAGCAGTGGACCTCCAACTAGCGGGAGTGGCGTGCAGTACTTC. It encodes CASSGPPTSGSGVQYF.

The chain recombines TRBV29-1 with TRBJ2-7; 10 bases are shared with TRBD2. The germline CDR1 and CDR2 sequences are SQVTM and ANQGSEA. Germline trimming cut 4 bases from V and 1 base from J; bases unmatched to any gene: 4. This CDR3 is 14 amino acids long. CDR3 DNA: TGCAGCGTTGGTGGTAGCGGGAGGTCCTACGAGCAGTACTTC. Translation: CSVGGSGRSYEQYF.

The chain links TRBV27 to TRBJ2-7, with D perhaps matching TRBD1 or TRBD2 (5 bases each). The length of the CDR3 is 14 residues. Trimming took 0 bases from V and 1 from J, leaving 7 bases between them. Germline V gene sequence: CDR1 MNHEY, CDR2 SMNVEV (reference sequence). The CDR3 region has the DNA TGTGCCAGCAGTTTATCCGGGACGTCCTACGAGCAGTACTTC. It is translated as CASSLSGTSYEQYF.

The rearrangement uses TRBV3-1 (or the pseudogene TRBV3-2) and TRBJ1-2; 9 positions agree with TRBD1. This CDR3 spans 14 amino acids. J gave up 6 bases and V 5 bases, and 7 bases lay outside the gene matches. CDR1 is LGHDT, CDR2 YNNKEL, per germline (reference sequence). CDR3 region: CASSTKGQGNGYTF. Written as DNA, the CDR3 is TGTGCCAGCAGCACAAAGGGACAGGGAAATGGCTACACCTTC.

The chain carries TRBV3-1 (or the pseudogene TRBV3-2) and TRBJ2-7, with D possibly TRBD1 on 5 matching bases. The CDR3 sequence is 14 residues long. V gave up 0 bases and J gave up 2 bases, with 8 bases separating them. The germline CDR1 and CDR2 sequences are LGHDT and YNNKEL (reference sequence). Here the CDR3 reads CASSQDGRAYEQYF. CDR3 nucleotides: TGTGCCAGCAGCCAAGATGGCAGGGCCTACGAGCAGTACTTC.

The J gene is TRBJ1-5, the V gene TRBV21-1. TRBV21-1 is listed as a pseudogene. This CDR3 has 15 amino acids. Written as DNA, the CDR3 is TGTGCCAGCAGTTCGGGGAACGGGAGCAATCAGCCCCAGCATTTT. This codes for CASSSGNGSNQPQHF.

The chain is built from TRBV7-9 and TRBJ1-3; D remains ambiguous. Germline assignment: CDR1 SEHNR and CDR2 FQNEAQ (reference sequence). V was cut by 5 bases and J by 1 base, with 12 bases left in between. CDR3 length: 15 residues. The CDR3 region has the DNA TGTGCCAGCAGCCCCGGGTGGACTTCTGGAAACACCATATATTTT. Its protein product is CASSPGWTSGNTIYF. Using reference TRBV7-9 and TRBJ1-3 for the parts outside the CDR3, the full variable domain is DTGVSQNPRHKITKRGQNVTFRCDPISEHNRLYWYRQTLGQGPEFLTYFQNEAQLEKSRLLSDRFSAERPKGSFSTLEIQRTEQGDSAMYLCASSPGWTSGNTIYFGEGSWLTVV.